This T cell receptor beta chain was identified in a study of cytomegalovirus exposure and HLA in healthy donors. In nominal health when sampled, donors likely had unrecorded immune exposures nonetheless. A multiplex PCR was run with 60 Vbeta primers and 13 Jbeta primers. Generated by immunoSEQ multiplex PCR, the TCRdb table keeps only in-frame clones and is missing some. The sample table includes some 75,000 clones. The J segment lost 10 bases and the V segment lost 4 bases, leaving 5 bases of the junction unmatched. The CDR3 covers 14 residues. Germline values: CDR1 MNHNY, CDR2 SVGAGI (reference sequence).

The chain joins TRBV6-6 to TRBJ2-1; 12 nucleotides align to TRBD1. The sample taken for sequencing was PBMCs. The source is a female donor in good health and CMV-seropositive. The CDR3 nucleotides are TGTGCCAGCAGTTGGGACAGGGGGCAGAAGGAGCAGTTCTTC. It yields the protein CASSWDRGQKEQFF.